The T cell receptor beta chain described here comes from a study of blood T cell repertoires in COVID-19. TCRdb's table, derived via immunoSEQ multiplex PCR, lists solely in-frame clones and lacks some. The sample lists around 160,000 clones, 70% to 90% seen once, with approximately 8% in the top ten. J gave up 4 bases and V 4 bases, and 16 bases lay outside the gene matches. This CDR3 contains 17 residues. Per the germline V gene, CDR1 is SNHLY and CDR2 is FYNNEI. This clone was seen just once. Material: peripheral blood. The source of this sequence is a woman aged 60-75 years with COVID-19, enrolled during active disease. The chain employs TRBV2 and TRBJ2-7; 7 bases fit TRBD1. The CDR3 bases are TGTGCCAGCAGTGTAACCGGGACAGCTAGTTGGCGGTACGAGCAGTACTTC. As protein: CASSVTGTASWRYEQYF.